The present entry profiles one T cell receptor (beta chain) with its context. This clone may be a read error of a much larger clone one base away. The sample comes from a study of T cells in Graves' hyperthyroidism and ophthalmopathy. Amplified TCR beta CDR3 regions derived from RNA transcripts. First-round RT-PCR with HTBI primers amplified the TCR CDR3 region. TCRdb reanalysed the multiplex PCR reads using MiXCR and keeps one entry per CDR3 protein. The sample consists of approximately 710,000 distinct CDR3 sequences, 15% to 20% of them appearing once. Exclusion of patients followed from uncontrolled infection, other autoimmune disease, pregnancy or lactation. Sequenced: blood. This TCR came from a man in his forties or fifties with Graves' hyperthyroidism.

In DNA, the CDR3 is TGTGCCTGGAGTAATAGCAATCAGCCCCAGCATTTT. It translates to CAWSNSNQPQHF. The chain carries TRBV30 and TRBJ1-5; D gene ambiguous. The CDR3 is 12 amino acids. V shed 2 bases and J shed 0 bases, with 2 bases lying between them. Germline CDR1 reads GTSNPN; CDR2 reads SVGIG (reference sequence).